Shown below are 21 T cell receptor beta chains from a single sample sequenced in a study of blood T cell repertoires in COVID-19. Libraries were prepared by immunoSEQ multiplex PCR; TCRdb keeps only in-frame clonotypes and omits some of them. The sample consists of about 190,000 clones, around 80% of them appearing once. Sequences were obtained from peripheral blood. The origin of the receptors is a woman between 45 and 65 years old with acute or convalescent COVID-19.

This clone was seen just once. The chain links TRBV10-2 to TRBJ1-5; no clear D gene. CDR3 length: 15 amino acids. The germline CDR1 and CDR2 sequences are WSHSY and SAAADI. V was trimmed by 5 bases and J by 0 bases, leaving 11 bases between them. The CDR3 loop reads CASSRHDLSNQPQHF. In nucleotides, the CDR3 is TGCGCCAGCAGTAGACACGATCTTAGCAATCAGCCCCAGCATTTT.

The genes are TRBV5-1 and TRBJ2-1, with TRBD1 matching 9 bases. Germline V lookup: CDR1 SGHRS, CDR2 YFSETQ. The CDR3 sequence is 15 residues long. Trimming cost V 4 bases and J 5 bases; bases outside gene matches: 7. The CDR3 bases are TGCGCCAGCAGCAGTGCCGGGACAGGGAACAATGAGCAGTTCTTC. Protein sequence: CASSSAGTGNNEQFF.

DNA for the CDR3: TGTGCCAGTAGTCCTCACGGGGGGCGAAACACCATATATTTT. Translating it yields CASSPHGGRNTIYF. The chain recombines TRBV19 with TRBJ1-3; a weak D match, TRBD1 (6 bases). V was cut by 5 bases and J by 5 bases, with 13 bases left in between. Germline V gene lookup returns CDR1 LNHDA and CDR2 SQIVND (reference sequence). The CDR3 is 14 amino acids.

This chain links TRBV13 with TRBJ2-4; the match to TRBD2 covers 7 bases. The CDR3 has 17 amino acids. Per the germline V gene, CDR1 is PRHDT and CDR2 is FYEKMQ (reference sequence). Trimming took 5 bases from V and 0 from J; bases not matched to a gene: 10. CDR3: CASSHLVAGVAKNIQYF. The DNA for the CDR3 is TGTGCCAGCAGCCACCTCGTAGCGGGTGTAGCCAAAAACATTCAGTACTTC.

The chain has TRBV28 and TRBJ1-2; D not certain. Per germline, CDR1 MDHEN and CDR2 SYDVKM. The CDR3 sequence is 15 residues long. Trimming pared 1 base from V and 8 bases from J, leaving 17 bases between. The CDR3 sequence is CASSLFGSPPQGYTF. In DNA, the CDR3 is TGTGCCAGCAGTTTATTTGGCAGTCCTCCACAGGGCTACACCTTC.

This chain connects TRBV27 to TRBJ2-7, with a tentative D call TRBD2 (6 bases). Trimming took off 5 bases at V and 2 bases at J, with 10 bases between the two ends. The CDR3 runs to 13 residues. Germline CDR1 reads MNHEY; CDR2 reads SMNVEV (reference sequence). CDR3 residues: CASSRGGAYEQYF. The CDR3 region has the DNA TGTGCCAGCAGTCGTGGAGGGGCCTACGAGCAGTACTTC.

The rearrangement joins TRBV19 to TRBJ2-5; tentatively, D is TRBD2 (6 bases). The germline gives CDR1 LNHDA, CDR2 SQIVND (reference sequence). Trimming took 3 bases from V and 1 from J, leaving 27 bases between them. The CDR3 is made up of 20 amino acids. The CDR3 region has the DNA TGTGCCAGTAGTATCAAAAGTGTCGGTAGGGCCGGGGGTATCCAAGAGACCCAGTACTTC. It codes for CASSIKSVGRAGGIQETQYF.

The V and J genes are TRBV7-9 and TRBJ2-7; tentatively, D is TRBD1 (5 bases). There are 15 residues in the CDR3. The V end lost 5 bases, the J end lost 4 bases, and 18 bases lay between the germline ends. CDR1 is SEHNR and CDR2 is FQNEAQ in the germline V gene (reference sequence). This CDR3 reads CASSPPAGIGYEQYF. The CDR3 DNA reads TGTGCCAGCAGCCCTCCCGCAGGGATTGGGTACGAGCAGTACTTC.

The chain combines TRBV6-5 with TRBJ1-1; D might be TRBD1 (6 bases). V lost 10 bases, J lost 4 bases, and 19 bases lay in between. The CDR3 is 14 residues long. Germline CDR1 MNHEY, CDR2 SVGAGI. The CDR3 DNA reads as TGTGCCACCTTTCGACAGGTTTGGGGCACTGAAGCTTTCTTT. Protein sequence: CATFRQVWGTEAFF.

V gene TRBV6-2 or TRBV6-3 combines with J gene TRBJ1-4; D not resolved. There are 15 residues in the CDR3. The V gene lost 4 bases and the J gene lost 0 bases, with 9 bases spanning the gap. Germline CDR1 reads MNHEY; CDR2 reads SVGEGT. CDR3 bases: TGTGCCAGCAGTTTTACAGCTTCAACTAATGAAAAACTGTTTTTT. Translated: CASSFTASTNEKLFF.

CDR3 residues: CSASPSQETQYF. The CDR3 DNA sequence: TGCAGTGCTAGTCCCAGCCAAGAGACCCAGTACTTC. The chain is built from TRBV20-1 and TRBJ2-5; D gene unclear. Trimming pared 3 bases from V and 1 base from J, leaving 6 bases between. CDR1 is DFQATT, CDR2 SNEGSKA, per germline (reference sequence). The CDR3 runs 12 residues.

The J gene is TRBJ2-7, the V gene TRBV7-6; D is ambiguous. This CDR3 contains 14 residues. The V gene's germline CDR1 is SGHVS and CDR2 FNYEAQ. Trimming pared 5 bases from V and 0 bases from J, leaving 11 bases between. CDR3 DNA sequence: TGTGCCAGCAGCCCAACAGTTAGCTCCTACGAGCAGTACTTC. Translation gives CASSPTVSSYEQYF.

J is TRBJ2-2 and V is TRBV30, with 7 bases lining up with TRBD1. The CDR3 runs to 15 residues. Unmatched junction bases numbered 11, after V lost 3 bases and J lost 7 bases. CDR1 is GTSNPN and CDR2 is SVGIG in the germline V gene (reference sequence). The DNA for the CDR3 is TGTGCCTGGAGGTCCGGGCAGGGGGTGCACGGGGAGCTGTTTTTT. Residues: CAWRSGQGVHGELFF.

V gene TRBV9 combines with J gene TRBJ2-7, with D perhaps matching TRBD2 (6 bases). Trimming cost V 1 base and J 6 bases, with 14 bases left between them. There are 14 residues in the CDR3. Per germline, CDR1 SGDLS and CDR2 YYNGEE. CDR3 nucleotides: TGTGCCAGCAGCGTACTAGCGTCGACCGTCGAGCAGTACTTC. Protein sequence: CASSVLASTVEQYF.

This clone was counted once. The genes are TRBV5-1 and TRBJ2-5; TRBD1 aligns across 7 bases. The length of the CDR3 is 14 residues. CDR1 is SGHRS and CDR2 is YFSETQ in the germline V gene. J lost 1 base, V lost 2 bases, and 2 bases had no gene match. The CDR3 nucleotides are TGCGCCAGCAGCTTTGACAGGGTCCAAGAGACCCAGTACTTC. Its translation: CASSFDRVQETQYF.

V and J are TRBV28 and TRBJ2-7, with 8 nucleotides matching TRBD2. CDR3 length: 15 residues. Germline-derived CDR1 and CDR2 are MDHEN and SYDVKM. Losses at the gene ends were 6 bases for V and 2 bases for J; bases not matched to a gene: 9. CDR3 coding DNA: TGTGCCAGCAGGAAAGGACTAGCTGCTACCTACGAGCAGTACTTC. Encoded protein: CASRKGLAATYEQYF. The variable domain in full, completed from reference TRBV28 and TRBJ2-7, reads DVKVTQSSRYLVKRTGEKVFLECVQDMDHENMFWYRQDPGLGLRLIYFSYDVKMKEKGDIPEGYSVSREKKERFSLILESASTNQTSMYLCASRKGLAATYEQYFGPGTRLTVT.

The V gene is TRBV6-5, the J gene TRBJ1-4, with 7 bases identical to TRBD1. Germline values: CDR1 MNHEY, CDR2 SVGAGI. V was pared by 6 bases and J by 10 bases, with 14 bases of the junction left unmatched. This CDR3 spans 15 amino acids. CDR3 DNA sequence: TGTGCCAGCAGCTACGACTACGGGACAGTCGGAAAACTGTTTTTT. Encoded protein: CASSYDYGTVGKLFF.

This chain joins TRBV18 and TRBJ1-1; tentatively, D is TRBD1 (5 bases). Germline lookup yields CDR1 KGHSH and CDR2 LQKENI. V dropped 3 bases and J dropped 0 bases, with 8 bases sitting between them. CDR3 size: 14 residues. The CDR3 region is CASSPGHLNTEAFF. Here the CDR3 DNA reads TGTGCCAGCTCACCTGGACACCTGAACACTGAAGCTTTCTTT.

The chain links TRBV5-4 to TRBJ1-2, with D perhaps matching TRBD1 (6 bases). Germline-derived CDR1 and CDR2 are SGHNT and YYREEE (reference sequence). There are 13 residues in the CDR3. Trimming cost V 5 bases and J 8 bases, with 16 bases left between them. In DNA, the CDR3 is TGTGCCAGCAGTCGCGAGAAGGGGGACGGCTACACCTTC. This codes for CASSREKGDGYTF.

The rearrangement links TRBV11-2 to TRBJ2-1; 7 positions match TRBD1. The CDR3 spans 16 residues. Trimming at V came to 2 bases and at J to 11 bases, leaving 15 bases not matched to a gene. CDR1 is SGHAT and CDR2 is FQNNGV in the germline V gene. The CDR3 DNA reads TGTGCCAGCAGCTTATCCCCACAGGGGCTTGTATCTAAGCAGTTCTTC. It yields the protein CASSLSPQGLVSKQFF. Supplemented by reference TRBV11-2 and TRBJ2-1, the full variable domain reads EAGVAQSPRYKIIEKRQSVAFWCNPISGHATLYWYQQILGQGPKLLIQFQNNGVVDDSQLPKDRFSAERLKGVDSTLKIQPAKLEDSAVYLCASSLSPQGLVSKQFFGPGTRLTVL.

The V gene is TRBV27, the J gene TRBJ1-5; 10 nucleotides align to TRBD1. The germline V gene encodes CDR1 MNHEY and CDR2 SMNVEV (reference sequence). The J segment lost 7 bases and the V segment lost 0 bases, leaving 6 bases of the junction unmatched. This CDR3 contains 16 residues. The CDR3 loop reads CASSLSGTGAYQPQHF. CDR3 sequence (DNA): TGTGCCAGCAGTTTATCTGGGACAGGGGCATACCAGCCCCAGCATTTT.